This T cell receptor beta chain stems from a study of PD-1 blockade in classical Hodgkin lymphoma. Findings of the study overall: Why repertoires differed is undefined; disease activity or prior therapy possibly contributed. The diversity seen at baseline in complete responders resembled that of newly diagnosed patients. Those starting nivolumab under 1 year post-ASCT were excluded. By C4D1, diversity of CD4+ TCRs had risen significantly, whereas that of CD8+ TCRs had not.

The protocol was immunoSEQ multiplex PCR, while the TCRdb copy is restricted to in-frame clones and leaves out a portion. In the table there are about 46,000 clones, approximately 73% of which are singletons. With no exception, relapse followed autologous stem cell transplantation in all patients, and brentuximab vedotin exposure varied. About this clone: Its antigen is not identified.

This sequence originates from a human donor with classical Hodgkin lymphoma. Sequencing used peripheral blood mononuclear cells (PBMCs), obtained at baseline.

DNA for the CDR3: TGTGCCAGCAGCCTTCGGGTGTCTAACCAAGAGACCCAGTACTTC. Translation: CASSLRVSNQETQYF. The chain carries TRBV5-5 and TRBJ2-5; D not resolved. The V end was cut by 4 bases, the J end by 0 bases, with 13 bases between. The germline gives CDR1 SGHKS, CDR2 YYEKEE (reference sequence). The CDR3 loop spans 15 amino acids.